This passage covers 32 T cell receptor beta chains from one sample sequenced in a study of blood T cells in healthy people across ages. A second PCR, run for roughly 7 to 12 cycles, used a sample-barcoded 5' primer plus a J-beta primer mix. TCRdb re-derived calls from the 5' RACE reads in MiXCR, one entry per CDR3 protein. The data show around 780,000 distinct CDR3 sequences, more than 50% seen once. The sample comprised blood. Receptors originate from a man aged 35 to 55 in good health.

This clonotype was seen a handful of times. The chain has TRBV7-3 and TRBJ2-3; TRBD2 matches at 11 bases. Losses at the gene ends were 5 bases for V and 1 base for J; bases not matched to a gene: 8. CDR3 length equals 17 residues. CDR1 is SGHTA, CDR2 FQGTGA, per germline. Written as DNA, the CDR3 is TGTGCCAGCAGCCCACTAATGGGACTAGCGGGCACAGATACGCAGTATTTT. This translates into CASSPLMGLAGTDTQYF.

The rearrangement joins TRBV27 to TRBJ2-3, with 10 bases identical to TRBD2. The CDR3 runs to 17 residues. Germline V lookup: CDR1 MNHEY, CDR2 SMNVEV (reference sequence). V trimming: 3 bases; J trimming: 4 bases; junction bases outside the gene matches: 10. CDR3 residues: CASSFGELAGLADTQYF. CDR3 DNA sequence: TGTGCCAGCAGTTTTGGGGAACTAGCGGGGCTAGCAGATACGCAGTATTTT.

This clonotype has just a few counts. V gene TRBV7-9 combines with J gene TRBJ2-7; TRBD1 or TRBD2 may be the D gene (5 bases each). There are 15 residues in the CDR3. Trimming removed 5 bases at V and 3 bases at J, with 17 bases between. Germline loops: CDR1 SEHNR, CDR2 FQNEAQ (reference sequence). The CDR3 sequence: CASSPWDGSYYEQYF. The DNA of the CDR3 is TGTGCCAGCAGCCCATGGGACGGATCGTACTACGAGCAGTACTTC.

This clonotype was found a few times. The CDR3 spells CASRPRSAGYSDTQYF. Written as DNA, the CDR3 is TGTGCCAGCAGGCCACGATCAGCGGGGTATTCAGATACGCAGTATTTT. This chain joins TRBV5-5 and TRBJ2-3; the match to TRBD2 covers 7 bases. This CDR3 region has 16 residues. Germline loops: CDR1 SGHKS, CDR2 YYEKEE (reference sequence). The V segment lost 5 bases and the J segment 4 bases; nucleotides outside the gene matches: 13. Full variable domain (remainder filled in from reference TRBV5-5 and TRBJ2-3): DAGVTQSPTHLIKTRGQQVTLRCSPISGHKSVSWYQQVLGQGPQFIFQYYEKEERGRGNFPDRFSARQFPNYSSELNVNALLLGDSALYLCASRPRSAGYSDTQYFGPGTRLTVL.

J is TRBJ2-7 and V is TRBV11-3; D is uncertain. This CDR3 comprises 13 residues. Looked up from germline, CDR1 is SGHNT and CDR2 is YENEEA. The V gene lost 2 bases and the J gene lost 12 bases, with 17 bases spanning the gap. The CDR3 is CASSLNGDGRSYF. The DNA of the CDR3 is TGTGCCAGCAGCTTAAACGGCGATGGTCGCTCGTACTTC.

The rearrangement uses TRBV7-8 and TRBJ2-2; 11 bases line up with TRBD2. The junction had 4 bases not matched to a gene; V was cut back by 5 bases and J by 5 bases. Germline values: CDR1 SGHVS, CDR2 FQNEAQ. CDR3 length equals 15 residues. The CDR3 DNA is TGTGCCAGCAGCCGTTCTAGCGGGAGGACCGGGGAGCTGTTTTTT. Protein: CASSRSSGRTGELFF.

This clonotype has a handful of counts. The gene calls are TRBV2 and TRBJ2-3; no clear D gene. CDR1 and CDR2 (germline): SNHLY, FYNNEI. Trimming shortened V by 4 bases and J by 10 bases, and 9 bases separated the two germline ends. The CDR3 has 11 amino acids. CDR3 DNA sequence: TGTGCCAGCAGTGTCAGATCCGCGCAGTATTTT. Its protein product is CASSVRSAQYF. The full variable domain, with the rest looked up from reference TRBV2 and TRBJ2-3, is EPEVTQTPSHQVTQMGQEVILRCVPISNHLYFYWYRQILGQKVEFLVSFYNNEISEKSEIFDDQFSVERPDGSNFTLKIRSTKLEDSAMYFCASSVRSAQYFGPGTRLTVL.

J is TRBJ2-1 and V is TRBV7-2; 14 bases fit TRBD2. The CDR3 length is 15 residues. The trim removed 3 bases at V and 6 bases at J, leaving 1 base unmatched. CDR1 and CDR2 (germline): SGHTA, FQGNSA. For the CDR3, the DNA is TGTGCCAGCAGCTTTGGGACTAGCGGGAGCAATGAGCAGTTCTTC. Protein sequence: CASSFGTSGSNEQFF.

CDR3 in amino acids: CSADSGGVTDTQYF. The CDR3 DNA reads TGCAGTGCAGATAGCGGGGGGGTCACAGATACGCAGTATTTT. The rearrangement links TRBV20-1 to TRBJ2-3; TRBD2 agrees at 11 bases. Unmatched junction bases numbered 4, after V lost 6 bases and J lost 2 bases. The CDR3 totals 14 residues. CDR1 and CDR2 (germline): DFQATT, SNEGSKA (reference sequence).

This clonotype has a count of ten or more. The chain links TRBV27 to TRBJ2-6; 9 bases are shared with TRBD1. The CDR3 sequence is 18 residues long. The ends lost 6 bases at V and 3 bases at J; junction bases unmatched: 12. CDR1 is MNHEY and CDR2 is SMNVEV in the germline V gene (reference sequence). The CDR3 DNA reads TGTGCCAGCAGCTACATAGGGACAGGGAAGGGTGGGGCCAACGTCCTGACTTTC. Amino acids: CASSYIGTGKGGANVLTF.

This clonotype has a count of ten or more. J is TRBJ2-7 and V is TRBV20-1, with TRBD2 as a possible D gene (5 bases). Trimming pared 5 bases from V and 5 bases from J, leaving 13 bases between. The germline CDR1 and CDR2 sequences are DFQATT and SNEGSKA (reference sequence). The CDR3 extends over 12 amino acids. CDR3: CSAPGMTDEQYF. In DNA form, the CDR3 reads TGCAGTGCTCCGGGGATGACGGACGAGCAGTACTTC.

This rearrangement joins TRBV20-1 to TRBJ2-1; D is uncertain. CDR3 length: 14 amino acids. V lost 0 bases and J 7 bases, leaving 13 bases between the germline ends. Germline CDR1 reads DFQATT; CDR2 reads SNEGSKA (reference sequence). The CDR3 DNA sequence: TGCAGTGCTAGAGATCGGGCCCGAGCGAATGAGCAGTTCTTC. This gives the protein CSARDRARANEQFF.

This clonotype was recorded a few times. V gene TRBV29-1 combines with J gene TRBJ2-1, with D perhaps TRBD1 (6 bases). The CDR3 runs to 15 residues. In germline, CDR1 is SQVTM, CDR2 ANQGSEA. Trimming stripped 6 bases from V and 2 bases from J, with 17 bases between. CDR3: CSVTPGRGAYNEQFF. DNA for the CDR3: TGCAGCGTGACACCAGGCAGGGGAGCCTACAATGAGCAGTTCTTC.

The chain employs TRBV7-2 and TRBJ2-3; 8 nucleotides align to TRBD2. Germline V lookup: CDR1 SGHTA, CDR2 FQGNSA. The CDR3 extends over 15 amino acids. V dropped 4 bases and J dropped 3; count of bases not matched to a gene: 6. CDR3 DNA sequence: TGTGCCAGCAGCTCCGGGACTAGGGCGACAGATACGCAGTATTTT. It yields the protein CASSSGTRATDTQYF.

The rearrangement links TRBV28 to TRBJ2-3; TRBD2 aligns across 9 bases. The V gene's germline CDR1 is MDHEN and CDR2 SYDVKM. V gave up 1 base and J gave up 0 bases; unmatched junction bases: 5. The CDR3 has 17 residues. The CDR3 loop reads CASSLLFSGSSTDTQYF. The CDR3 DNA follows: TGTGCCAGCAGTTTATTATTTAGCGGGAGTAGCACAGATACGCAGTATTTT.

The J gene is TRBJ2-7, the V gene TRBV27; 9 bases align to TRBD1. The end of the DNA fits TRBJ2-4 better, so the J call may be wrong. Germline CDR1 reads MNHEY; CDR2 reads SMNVEV (reference sequence). The CDR3 loop spans 16 amino acids. CDR3 region: CARELSTRDRVNIQYF. The CDR3 DNA reads as TGTGCCAGAGAATTATCTACCCGGGACAGGGTGAACATTCAGTACTTC.

The rearrangement links TRBV7-2 to TRBJ2-3; 8 bases are a match to TRBD2. The ends lost 3 bases at V and 4 bases at J; junction bases unmatched: 6. This CDR3 spans 15 amino acids. CDR1 SGHTA and CDR2 FQGNSA come from the germline V gene. The chain's CDR3 is CASSLSGGRADTQYF. In DNA, the CDR3 is TGTGCCAGCAGCTTGTCGGGAGGGCGGGCAGATACGCAGTATTTT.

The chain joins TRBV7-3 to TRBJ1-1, with D possibly matching TRBD1 (5 bases). Germline lookup yields CDR1 SGHTA and CDR2 FQGTGA. The CDR3 is 13 residues long. Trimming took off 2 bases at V and 6 bases at J, with 10 bases between the two ends. The CDR3 loop is CASSLGGYSEAFF. As DNA, the CDR3 is TGTGCCAGCAGCTTAGGGGGGTACTCTGAAGCTTTCTTT. The whole variable domain, filled in from reference TRBV7-3 and TRBJ1-1, reads GAGVSQTPSNKVTEKGKYVELRCDPISGHTALYWYRQSLGQGPEFLIYFQGTGAADDSGLPNDRFFAVRPEGSVSTLKIQRTERGDSAVYLCASSLGGYSEAFFGQGTRLTVV.

This clonotype was counted only a few times. This chain uses TRBV9 with TRBJ2-3; the match to TRBD2 covers 14 bases. CDR1 and CDR2 from the germline V gene are SGDLS and YYNGEE. J was trimmed by 0 bases and V by 2 bases; bases with no gene match: 5. The CDR3 is 18 amino acids. The CDR3 protein is CASSVGLAGDPSTDTQYF. CDR3 DNA: TGTGCCAGCAGCGTGGGACTAGCGGGAGACCCTAGCACAGATACGCAGTATTTT.

V is TRBV7-9 and J is TRBJ2-1; 7 nucleotides align to TRBD1. Trimming cost V 2 bases and J 3 bases; bases outside gene matches: 7. The CDR3 sequence is 16 residues long. The V gene's germline CDR1 is SEHNR and CDR2 FQNEAQ (reference sequence). CDR3: CASSLLGAGGYNEQFF. CDR3 nucleotide sequence: TGTGCCAGCAGCTTATTGGGGGCAGGGGGCTACAATGAGCAGTTCTTC.

This clonotype turned up a few times. One junction end does not reproduce the germline sequence, and a read error may be involved. This chain links TRBV29-1 with TRBJ2-7, with a tentative D call TRBD2 (6 bases). The CDR3 consists of 11 residues. Germline loops: CDR1 SQVTM, CDR2 ANQGSEA. This chain's CDR3 is CSVGLSDEQYF. The DNA of the CDR3 is TGCAGCGTGGGACTCTCCGACGAGCAGTACTTC.

The V gene is TRBV7-9, the J gene TRBJ1-6; 7 bases map to TRBD1. Germline trimming cut 6 bases from V and 6 bases from J; bases unmatched to any gene: 8. The CDR3 loop spans 15 amino acids. Germline loops: CDR1 SEHNR, CDR2 FQNEAQ (reference sequence). The CDR3 here is CASSLYRDSNSPLHF. In DNA form, the CDR3 reads TGTGCCAGCAGTTTATACCGGGACAGTAATTCACCCCTCCACTTT.

This clonotype appeared once. Germline is not matched at one junction end, which may reflect a read error. V gene TRBV29-1 combines with J gene TRBJ2-1; no definite D call. Germline loops: CDR1 SQVTM, CDR2 ANQGSEA. This CDR3 comprises 14 residues. In DNA, the CDR3 is TGCCGCGTTCGGGCAATGCTAATGGGGAATGAGCAGTTCTTC. Protein product: CRVRAMLMGNEQFF.

The chain joins TRBV7-2 to TRBJ1-2; TRBD1 matches at 8 bases. Germline V gives CDR1 SGHTA, CDR2 FQGNSA. This CDR3 contains 12 residues. V lost 5 bases, J lost 7 bases, and 3 bases stayed unmatched. The CDR3 nucleotides are TGTGCCAGCAGCAGGGACAGGACTGGCTACACCTTC. Residues: CASSRDRTGYTF.

The CDR3, as DNA: TGTGCCAGCAGTTTAAGGGGGTCCAACGAGCAGTACTTC. It is translated as CASSLRGSNEQYF. The V gene is TRBV28, the J gene TRBJ2-7; D is perhaps TRBD1 (6 bases). Germline loops: CDR1 MDHEN, CDR2 SYDVKM. The V gene lost 2 bases and the J gene lost 5 bases, with 10 bases spanning the gap. CDR3 length: 13 residues.

The J gene is TRBJ2-3, the V gene TRBV4-2; the D is unclear. The germline CDR1 and CDR2 sequences are LGHNA and YNFKEQ. The CDR3 is 15 amino acids. V was pared by 1 base and J by 4 bases, with 12 bases between. The DNA for the CDR3 is TGTGCCAGCAGCCAAGTAGAAGGCCTTGCAGATACGCAGTATTTT. Residues: CASSQVEGLADTQYF.

The chain employs TRBV20-1 and TRBJ2-4; 7 bases align to TRBD2. The CDR3 has 15 residues. CDR1 and CDR2 (germline): DFQATT, SNEGSKA (reference sequence). V lost 1 base to trimming and J lost 2 bases; unmatched junction nucleotides: 5. In DNA, the CDR3 is TGCAGTGCTAGAGGACTAGCTGCCTCCAAAAACATTCAGTACTTC. It yields the protein CSARGLAASKNIQYF.

Written as DNA, the CDR3 is TGCAGCATCATTCAGGGAGCCGGGGAGCTGTTTTTT. Translation gives CSIIQGAGELFF. The rearrangement uses TRBV29-1 and TRBJ2-2; D might be TRBD1 or TRBD2, each matching 5 bases. Germline V gene data show CDR1 as SQVTM and CDR2 as ANQGSEA. Trimming removed 8 bases at V and 6 bases at J, with 13 bases between. The CDR3 is 12 residues long.

This clonotype was observed a handful of times. V is TRBV6-5 and J is TRBJ2-5, with TRBD1 identical over 8 bases. CDR1 is MNHEY and CDR2 is SVGAGI in the germline V gene. CDR3 length: 14 residues. V lost 2 bases to trimming and J lost 11 bases; unmatched junction nucleotides: 10. CDR3 DNA: TGTGCCAGCAGTTACAGGACAGGGAACAATGAGCAGTACTTC. Its translation is CASSYRTGNNEQYF.

The chain couples TRBV20-1 to TRBJ2-7; 10 bases match TRBD1. Germline CDR1 and CDR2: DFQATT and SNEGSKA (reference sequence). The CDR3 length is 15 residues. The CDR3 sequence: CSAIVGDRGLYEQYF. CDR3 in DNA: TGCAGCGCGATCGTGGGGGACAGGGGCCTCTACGAGCAGTACTTC.

This clonotype came up once. V and J are TRBV2 and TRBJ2-4, with 10 nucleotides matching TRBD2. The DNA matches TRBJ2-5 better at its end, which makes the J call doubtful. This CDR3 has 15 amino acids. Germline assignment: CDR1 SNHLY and CDR2 FYNNEI. The CDR3 nucleotides read TGTGCCAGCAATCCCCTAGCGGGGGTTGGAGAGACCCAGTACTTC. It is translated as CASNPLAGVGETQYF.

The chain carries TRBV15 and TRBJ2-5; D is uncertain. The CDR3 covers 14 residues. V was cut by 1 base and J by 2 bases, with 8 bases left in between. CDR1 is LNHNV, CDR2 YYDKDF, per germline (reference sequence). Here the CDR3 DNA reads TGTGCCACCAGCAGAGGGGGTTGGCAAGAGACCCAGTACTTC. The encoded protein is CATSRGGWQETQYF.